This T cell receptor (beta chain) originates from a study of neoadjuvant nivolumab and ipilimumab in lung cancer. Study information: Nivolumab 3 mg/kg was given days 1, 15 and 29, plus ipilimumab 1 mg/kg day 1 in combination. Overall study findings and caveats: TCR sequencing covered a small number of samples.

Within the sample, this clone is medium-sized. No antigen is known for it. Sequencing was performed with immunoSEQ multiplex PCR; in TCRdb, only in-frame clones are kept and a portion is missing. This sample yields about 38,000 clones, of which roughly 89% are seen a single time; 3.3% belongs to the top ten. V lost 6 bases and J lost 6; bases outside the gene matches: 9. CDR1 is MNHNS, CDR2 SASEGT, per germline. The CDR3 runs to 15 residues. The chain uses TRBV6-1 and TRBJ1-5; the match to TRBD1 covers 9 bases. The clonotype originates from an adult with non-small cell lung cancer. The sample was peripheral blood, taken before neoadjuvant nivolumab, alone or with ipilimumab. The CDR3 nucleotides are TGTGCCAGCAGGGATCTAACAGGGGGCGGTCAGCCCCAGCATTTT. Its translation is CASRDLTGGGQPQHF.